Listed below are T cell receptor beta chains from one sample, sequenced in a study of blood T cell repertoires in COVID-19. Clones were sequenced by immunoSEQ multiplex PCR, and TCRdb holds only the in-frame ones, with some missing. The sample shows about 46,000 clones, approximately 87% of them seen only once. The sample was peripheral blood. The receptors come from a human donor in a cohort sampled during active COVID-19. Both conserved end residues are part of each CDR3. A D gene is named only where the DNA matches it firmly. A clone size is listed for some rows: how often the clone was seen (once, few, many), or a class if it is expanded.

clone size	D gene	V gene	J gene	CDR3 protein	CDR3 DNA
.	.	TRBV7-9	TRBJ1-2	CASSIGQRDYTF	TGTGCCAGCAGCATCGGACAGAGAGACTACACCTTC
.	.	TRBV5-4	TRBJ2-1	CASSPNRDQQFF	TGTGCCAGCAGCCCTAACAGGGATCAGCAGTTCTTC
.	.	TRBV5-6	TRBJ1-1	CASTGRRVSDTEAFF	TGTGCCAGCACCGGGAGGAGGGTTTCGGACACTGAAGCTTTCTTT
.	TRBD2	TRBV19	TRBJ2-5	CASNPTWGGETQYF	TGTGCCAGTAATCCGACCTGGGGAGGGGAGACCCAGTACTTC
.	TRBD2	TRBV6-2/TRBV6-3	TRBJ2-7	CASSYAGLVYEQYF	TGTGCCAGCAGTTACGCCGGACTAGTCTACGAGCAGTACTTC
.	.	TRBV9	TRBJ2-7	CASSPSGTPYEQYF	TGTGCCAGCAGCCCCAGCGGGACACCCTACGAGCAGTACTTC
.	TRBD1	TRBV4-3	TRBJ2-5	CASSQDGGQQETQYF	TGCGCCAGCAGCCAAGATGGGGGACAGCAAGAGACCCAGTACTTC
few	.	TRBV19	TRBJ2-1	CASSILTVGSGEQFF	TGTGCCAGTAGTATATTGACCGTGGGTTCGGGTGAGCAGTTCTTC
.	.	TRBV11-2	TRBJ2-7	CASSRGGGIVDEQYF	TGTGCCAGCAGCCGCGGGGGCGGAATAGTCGACGAGCAGTACTTC
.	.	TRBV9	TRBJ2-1	CASSGLGVSSYNEQFF	TGTGCCAGCAGCGGCCTAGGAGTGAGCTCCTACAATGAGCAGTTCTTC
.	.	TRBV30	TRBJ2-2	CAWSRGTLNTGELFF	TGTGCCTGGAGTAGGGGTACCTTGAACACCGGGGAGCTGTTTTTT
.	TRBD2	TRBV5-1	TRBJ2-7	CASSLGLAGKRYEQYF	TGCGCCAGCAGCTTGGGTCTAGCGGGCAAGAGGTACGAGCAGTACTTC
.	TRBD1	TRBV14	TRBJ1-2	CASSPNSGTAIYGYTF	TGTGCCAGCAGCCCGAACTCCGGGACAGCTATATATGGCTACACCTTC
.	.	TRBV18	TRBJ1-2	CASSPGEGGYTF	TGTGCCAGCTCACCAGGGGAGGGCGGCTACACCTTC
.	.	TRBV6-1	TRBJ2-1	CASSDGIYNEQFF	TGTGCCAGCAGTGACGGGATCTACAATGAGCAGTTCTTC
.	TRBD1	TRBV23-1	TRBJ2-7	CASSQSSSSQGVYEQYF	TGCGCCAGCAGTCAATCGAGTAGTAGCCAGGGGGTATACGAGCAGTACTTC
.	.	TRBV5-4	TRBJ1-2	CASSLQNTGDYGYTF	TGTGCCAGCAGCTTGCAAAATACGGGAGACTATGGCTACACCTTC
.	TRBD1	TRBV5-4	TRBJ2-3	CASSLVGGVDTQYF	TGTGCCAGCAGCTTGGTAGGGGGCGTAGATACGCAGTATTTT
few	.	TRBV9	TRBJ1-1	CASSVGRNTEAFF	TGTGCCAGCAGCGTAGGCAGGAACACTGAAGCTTTCTTT
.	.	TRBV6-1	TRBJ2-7	CASSEGGLAPYEQYF	TGTGCCAGCAGTGAAGGCGGTCTAGCCCCCTACGAGCAGTACTTC
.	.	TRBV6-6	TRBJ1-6	CASRRGSSYNSPLHF	TGTGCCAGCAGGCGGGGAAGCTCCTATAATTCACCCCTCCACTTT
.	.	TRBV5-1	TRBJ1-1	CASSPLRIPNTEAFF	TGCGCCAGCAGCCCCCTCAGAATCCCCAACACTGAAGCTTTCTTT